Below, one T cell receptor (beta chain) is given with its context. What it binds is not known. Germline V lookup: CDR1 SGHNT, CDR2 YYREEE (reference sequence). Deletions cut 0 bases from V and 6 bases from J, with 10 bases between. This CDR3 is 13 amino acids long. The data originate from a study of beta chain features in type 1 diabetes. Study as a whole: Age and gender were similar between patients and healthy donors, as were cell yields.

Using CD45RO/CCR7/CD25/CD127/CD95/CD27, CD4+ naive, central memory, regulatory and stem cell-like memory cells were sorted. Whole-study findings and limits: When Type 1 diabetes patients were examined, their TCRB CDR3s proved moderately but significantly shorter in all four CD4+ subsets.

Expressed TCRB transcripts were sequenced after all isolated RNA was converted to cDNA. The repertoire was sequenced with immunoSEQ multiplex PCR; TCRdb's copy has only in-frame clones and lacks some. Among about 240,000 clones listed, roughly 14% were seen once. The V call is TRBV5-4, the J call TRBJ2-7; no firm D call. The sequence was collected from a man aged 30-40 years with type 1 diabetes. The sample was naive CD4+ T cells from blood. The CDR3 bases are TGTGCCAGCAGCTTGGACCCTCCAGGCGAGCAGTACTTC. Protein sequence: CASSLDPPGEQYF. The full variable domain, its missing parts supplied by reference TRBV5-4 and TRBJ2-7, is ETGVTQSPTHLIKTRGQQVTLRCSSQSGHNTVSWYQQALGQGPQFIFQYYREEENGRGNFPPRFSGLQFPNYSSELNVNALELDDSALYLCASSLDPPGEQYFGPGTRLTVT.